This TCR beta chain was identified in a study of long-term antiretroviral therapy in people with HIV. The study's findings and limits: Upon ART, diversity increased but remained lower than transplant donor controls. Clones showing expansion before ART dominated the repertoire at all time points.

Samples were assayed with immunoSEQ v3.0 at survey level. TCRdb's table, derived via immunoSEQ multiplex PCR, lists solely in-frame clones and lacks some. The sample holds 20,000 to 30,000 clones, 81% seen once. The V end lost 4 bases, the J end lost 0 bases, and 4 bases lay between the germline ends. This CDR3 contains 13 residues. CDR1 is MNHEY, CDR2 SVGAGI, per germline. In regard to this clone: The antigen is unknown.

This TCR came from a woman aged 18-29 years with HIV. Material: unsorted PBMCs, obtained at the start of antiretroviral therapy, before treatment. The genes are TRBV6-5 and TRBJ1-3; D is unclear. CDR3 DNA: TGTGCCAGCAGTTTCAGCTCTGGAAACACCATATATTTT. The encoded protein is CASSFSSGNTIYF.